A selection of T cell receptor beta chains follows, all from one sample in a study of shared clonotypes between healthy human individuals. Sequencing used immunoSEQ multiplex PCR; TCRdb keeps in-frame clones, though not all of them. The sample includes about 610,000 clones, 97% seen only once; the top ten take roughly 0.05%. The sequencing sample was made of naive CD4+ T cells sorted from blood. The receptors come from a woman younger than 45 in good health. CDR3s include the opening cysteine and the closing phenylalanine or tryptophan. The D gene is left open where the match is weak. Size tells how often a clone was seen (once, few, many) or the class of an expanded clone, and some rows leave it out.

clone size,D gene,J gene,V gene,CDR3 DNA,CDR3 protein
few,TRBD2,TRBJ2-1,TRBV5-1,TGCGCCAGCAGCGCTAGCGGGAGCTCCTACAATGAGCAGTTCTTC,CASSASGSSYNEQFF
NA,NA,TRBJ2-7,TRBV28,TGTGCCAGCAGTCTCCCTTACGAGCAGTACTTC,CASSLPYEQYF
NA,TRBD1,TRBJ2-4,TRBV5-4,TGTGCCAGCAGCCCTGGACAGGGGGCAAGCAAAAACATTCAGTACTTC,CASSPGQGASKNIQYF
NA,NA,TRBJ1-3,TRBV10-3,TGTGCCATCAGTGAATCTGGAAACACCATATATTTT,CAISESGNTIYF
NA,NA,TRBJ1-4,TRBV5-1,TGCGCCAGCAGCCGACACGAGCCCGGGAATGAAAAACTGTTTTTT,CASSRHEPGNEKLFF
NA,NA,TRBJ1-3,TRBV6-1,TGTGCCAGCAGTGAAGCATGGGGGTTCGGAAACACCATATATTTT,CASSEAWGFGNTIYF
NA,NA,TRBJ2-3,TRBV5-1,TGCGCCAGCAGCTTCTCCGGACTCTCAGATACGCAGTATTTT,CASSFSGLSDTQYF
NA,TRBD2,TRBJ2-5,TRBV20-1,TGCAGTGCTAGCGGGAGGGAGACCCAGTACTTC,CSASGRETQYF
NA,NA,TRBJ1-2,TRBV28,TGTGCCAGCAGTTTATACCGGGTCCGTAACTATGACTACACCTTC,CASSLYRVRNYDYTF
NA,NA,TRBJ1-5,TRBV19,TGTGCCAGTAGTCCAACGGGGGGCAATCAGCCCCAGCATTTT,CASSPTGGNQPQHF
once,TRBD2,TRBJ2-1,TRBV10-3,TGTGCCATCAGTTCTCGGACTAGGGGTTCACCCAATGAGCAGTTCTTC,CAISSRTRGSPNEQFF
NA,NA,TRBJ1-1,TRBV9,TGTGCCAGCAGCGTAGGTGGACTCTCGGGCACTGAAGCTTTCTTT,CASSVGGLSGTEAFF
NA,TRBD1,TRBJ1-4,TRBV27,TGTGCCACCTCGAAAAGGGACAGGGGGCGTGAAAAACTGTTTTTT,CATSKRDRGREKLFF
NA,NA,TRBJ2-1,TRBV28,TGTGCCAGCAGTTTTTGGGGCAATGAGCAGTTCTTC,CASSFWGNEQFF
NA,NA,TRBJ2-1,TRBV7-7,TGTGCCAGCAGCTTAGCACCCGACAATGAGCAGTTCTTC,CASSLAPDNEQFF
NA,NA,TRBJ2-5,TRBV7-3,TGTGCCAGCAGCCCGAGGGGGGGGGCTCTAGAGACCCAGTACTTC,CASSPRGGALETQYF
NA,TRBD2,TRBJ2-1,TRBV5-1,TGCGCCAGCAGCAAAAATCCACCGGGACTAGCGGGCGAGGGGTCCTACAATGAGCAGTTCTTC,CASSKNPPGLAGEGSYNEQFF
once,TRBD2,TRBJ2-1,TRBV11-3,TGTGCCAGCAGCTTAGAAGGCGGGAGCGCTTCCTACAATGAGCAGTTCTTC,CASSLEGGSASYNEQFF